The sequence of this TCR beta chain was determined in a study of T cell responses to AZD1222 COVID-19 vaccine. Study-wide results and caveats: Nearly half of spike-specific TCRs reportedly target unmutated variant regions.

Trimming removed 5 bases from V and 3 bases from J; junction bases left unmatched: 27. CDR1 is LNHDA, CDR2 SQIVND, per germline (reference sequence). CDR3 length: 21 amino acids. Some second doses came at about 4 weeks and others at about 12 weeks; these were pooled. To note about this clone: The antigen is unknown.

The data were produced by immunoSEQ multiplex PCR, yet TCRdb's version contains in-frame clones alone and is incomplete. The sample consists of over 110,000 clones, about 90% of them appearing once. The chain couples TRBV19 to TRBJ1-1; 7 nucleotides align to TRBD1. The sample consisted of peripheral blood, taken 28 days after the second AZD1222 dose. The sequence was collected from an adult who received the AZD1222 COVID-19 vaccine. In DNA form, the CDR3 reads TGTGCCAGTAGTCAGCAAGCCGGTTCCGGGACAGCAATTAGACGGGACACTGAAGCTTTCTTT. As protein: CASSQQAGSGTAIRRDTEAFF.